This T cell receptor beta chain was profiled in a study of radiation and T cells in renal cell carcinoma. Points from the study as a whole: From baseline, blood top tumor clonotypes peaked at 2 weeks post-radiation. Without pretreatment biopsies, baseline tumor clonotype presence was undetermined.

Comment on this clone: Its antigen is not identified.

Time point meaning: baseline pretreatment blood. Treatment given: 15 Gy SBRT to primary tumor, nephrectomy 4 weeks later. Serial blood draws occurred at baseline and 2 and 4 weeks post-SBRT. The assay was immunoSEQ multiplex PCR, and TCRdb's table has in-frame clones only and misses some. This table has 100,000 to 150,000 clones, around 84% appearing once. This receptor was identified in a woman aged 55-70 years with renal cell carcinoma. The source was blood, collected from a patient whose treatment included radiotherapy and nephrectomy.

For the CDR3, the DNA is TGTGCCTGGAGCATGACAGAAGAAGGAGAAAAACTGTTTTTT. Its translation: CAWSMTEEGEKLFF. V usage is TRBV30 and J usage is TRBJ1-4; tentative D call: TRBD1 (5 bases). In germline, CDR1 is GTSNPN, CDR2 SVGIG (reference sequence). Trimming stripped 3 bases from V and 8 bases from J, with 16 bases between. The CDR3 runs 14 residues.